Listed below are T cell receptor beta chains from one sample, sequenced in a study of blood T cell repertoires in COVID-19. Libraries were prepared by immunoSEQ multiplex PCR; TCRdb keeps only in-frame clonotypes and omits some of them. The sample holds about 120,000 clones, roughly four fifths seen once. Sequencing used peripheral blood. These receptors were taken from a human donor in a cohort sampled during active COVID-19. The CDR3 runs from the conserved cysteine through the conserved F or W. D genes are given only for firm matches. Clone size, where shown, is once, few, many, or a class for clones that have expanded.

clone_size	d_call	v_call	j_call	cdr3_aa	cdr3_nt
-	TRBD1	TRBV7-9	TRBJ1-6	CASSQPGQGSPLHF	TGTGCCAGCAGCCAGCCGGGACAGGGCTCACCCCTCCACTTT
-	-	TRBV9	TRBJ1-2	CASSVAQGSYGYTF	TGTGCCAGCAGCGTAGCCCAGGGGAGCTATGGCTACACCTTC
-	-	TRBV5-1	TRBJ2-6	CASSPRDSNSGANVLTF	TGCGCCAGCAGCCCCCGGGACTCCAACTCTGGGGCCAACGTCCTGACTTTC
-	-	TRBV18	TRBJ2-5	CASSPRQGIETQYF	TGTGCCAGCTCACCGCGCCAGGGGATAGAGACCCAGTACTTC
-	TRBD1	TRBV10-3	TRBJ2-7	CAISEEGQGDPYEQYF	TGTGCCATCAGTGAGGAGGGACAGGGTGATCCCTACGAGCAGTACTTC
-	TRBD1	TRBV2	TRBJ1-5	CASRAGTGINQPQHF	TGTGCCAGCAGGGCCGGGACAGGGATCAATCAGCCCCAGCATTTT
-	-	TRBV4-3	TRBJ2-3	CASSQEYRIAADTQYF	TGCGCCAGCAGCCAAGAATACAGGATCGCAGCAGATACGCAGTATTTT
once	TRBD1	TRBV24-1	TRBJ1-1	CATSASDRVFEAFF	TGTGCCACCAGTGCCTCGGACAGGGTCTTTGAAGCTTTCTTT
-	TRBD2	TRBV7-8	TRBJ2-7	CASSSPGGTYEQYF	TGTGCCAGCAGCTCTCCGGGAGGAACCTACGAGCAGTACTTC
once	TRBD1	TRBV5-1	TRBJ1-6	CASSLDPGTGRSPLHF	TGCGCCAGCAGCTTGGACCCCGGGACAGGGCGATCACCCCTCCACTTT
-	-	TRBV6-2/TRBV6-3	TRBJ2-7	CASSYFGGEQYF	TGTGCCAGCAGTTACTTCGGTGGCGAGCAGTACTTC
-	-	TRBV7-2	TRBJ2-5	CASSFWGEALGTQYF	TGTGCCAGCAGCTTTTGGGGCGAAGCCCTTGGGACCCAGTACTTC
-	-	TRBV29-1	TRBJ2-3	CSVAGGADTQYF	TGCAGCGTTGCGGGGGGCGCAGATACGCAGTATTTT
few	TRBD1	TRBV28	TRBJ2-2	CASRGTGVTGELFF	TGTGCCAGCAGAGGGACAGGGGTGACCGGGGAGCTGTTTTTT
-	TRBD2	TRBV19	TRBJ2-2	CASRAGGGTGELFF	TGTGCCAGTCGGGCGGGGGGTGGCACCGGGGAGCTGTTTTTT
-	-	TRBV5-1	TRBJ2-1	CASSLEGDASYNEQFF	TGCGCCAGCAGCTTGGAGGGGGATGCCTCCTACAATGAGCAGTTCTTC
-	TRBD1	TRBV28	TRBJ2-2	CASKKRQGSTGELFF	TGTGCCAGCAAAAAACGACAGGGCAGCACCGGGGAGCTGTTTTTT
-	TRBD2	TRBV2	TRBJ2-7	CASRLGSGGPEDEQYF	TGTGCCAGCAGACTAGGTAGCGGGGGGCCCGAAGACGAGCAGTACTTC
-	TRBD2	TRBV9	TRBJ2-3	CASRASGGFEDTQYF	TGTGCCAGCAGAGCGAGCGGGGGTTTTGAAGATACGCAGTATTTT
-	TRBD1	TRBV5-6	TRBJ2-7	CASSRDRGAGQQYF	TGTGCCAGCAGCCGGGACAGGGGCGCGGGGCAGCAGTACTTC
few	TRBD1	TRBV10-3	TRBJ2-1	CAISVRQGEVNEQFF	TGTGCCATCAGTGTAAGACAGGGGGAGGTAAATGAGCAGTTCTTC
-	-	TRBV6-6	TRBJ1-2	CASSYSGTSFYGYTF	TGTGCCAGCAGTTACTCCGGGACATCGTTCTATGGCTACACCTTC
-	-	TRBV19	TRBJ2-1	CASRPMSSYNEQFF	TGTGCCAGTAGACCAATGAGCTCCTACAATGAGCAGTTCTTC
-	TRBD1	TRBV3-1/TRBV3-2	TRBJ1-2	CASSPGGPNYGYTF	TGTGCCAGCAGTCCAGGGGGTCCTAACTATGGCTACACCTTC